The T cell receptor (beta chain) described here comes from a study of neoadjuvant anti-PD-1 for oral cavity cancer. Study background: Nivolumab at 3 mg/kg was mostly given biweekly, three to four doses, pre-surgery. Patients without progression received a fourth nivolumab dose around day 43, then surgical resection on days 50-56.

Time point specified: after neoadjuvant nivolumab, at surgical resection. These newly diagnosed stage II-IVA oral cavity squamous cell carcinoma patients had no prior systemic or radiation treatment. Cohort: HPV-negative, locally advanced oral cavity squamous cell carcinoma patients. Here immunoSEQ multiplex PCR was the method, and the copy in TCRdb shows in-frame clones only, minus some. The profile covers 20,000 to 30,000 clones, with 25% to 30% appearing a single time and roughly 17% taken by the ten largest. This clone was picked up many times. The ends lost 3 bases at V and 3 bases at J; junction bases unmatched: 4. The CDR3 sequence is 14 residues long. The germline CDR1 and CDR2 sequences are SGHTA and FQGNSA.

Sequenced material: tumor tissue, taken after nivolumab (anti-PD-1) treatment. This receptor was obtained from a person aged 35 to 85 with oral cavity squamous cell carcinoma. The V and J genes are TRBV7-2 and TRBJ2-7; 8 bases fit TRBD1. This chain's CDR3 is CASSLAGQVYEQYF. Here the CDR3 DNA reads TGTGCCAGCAGCTTGGCGGGACAGGTCTACGAGCAGTACTTC.